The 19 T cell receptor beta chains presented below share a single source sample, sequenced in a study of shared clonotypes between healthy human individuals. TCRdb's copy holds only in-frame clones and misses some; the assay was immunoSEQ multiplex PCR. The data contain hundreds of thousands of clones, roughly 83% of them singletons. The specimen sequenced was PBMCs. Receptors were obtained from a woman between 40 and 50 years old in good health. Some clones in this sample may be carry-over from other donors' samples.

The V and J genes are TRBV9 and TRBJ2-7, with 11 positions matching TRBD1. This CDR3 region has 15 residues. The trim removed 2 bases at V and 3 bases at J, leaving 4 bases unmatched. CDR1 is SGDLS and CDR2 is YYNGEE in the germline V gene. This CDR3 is CASSVDRGPFYEQYF. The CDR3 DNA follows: TGTGCCAGCAGCGTGGACAGGGGGCCGTTCTACGAGCAGTACTTC. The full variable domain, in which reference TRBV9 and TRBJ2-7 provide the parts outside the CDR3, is DSGVTQTPKHLITATGQRVTLRCSPRSGDLSVYWYQQSLDQGLQFLIQYYNGEERAKGNILERFSAQQFPDLHSELNLSSLELGDSALYFCASSVDRGPFYEQYFGPGTRLTVT.

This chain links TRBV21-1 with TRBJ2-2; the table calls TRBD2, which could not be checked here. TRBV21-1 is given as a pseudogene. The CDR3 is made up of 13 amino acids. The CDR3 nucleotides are TGTGCCAGCAGGGCGGGGAACACCGGGGAGCTGTTTTTT. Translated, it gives CASRAGNTGELFF.

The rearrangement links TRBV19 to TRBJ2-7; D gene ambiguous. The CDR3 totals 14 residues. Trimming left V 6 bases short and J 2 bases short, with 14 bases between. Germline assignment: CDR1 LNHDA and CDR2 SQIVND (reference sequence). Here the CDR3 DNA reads TGTGCCAGTAGGACTGACCAGACCACCTACGAGCAGTACTTC. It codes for CASRTDQTTYEQYF.

The CDR3 region is CASSPSLLEDEQFF. CDR3 coding DNA: TGTGCCAGCAGCCCCTCCCTCCTAGAGGATGAGCAGTTCTTC. The genes are TRBV7-2 and TRBJ2-1; D is uncertain. Germline CDR1 is SGHTA and CDR2 is FQGNSA. V was pared by 5 bases and J by 8 bases, with 16 bases between. The CDR3 consists of 14 residues.

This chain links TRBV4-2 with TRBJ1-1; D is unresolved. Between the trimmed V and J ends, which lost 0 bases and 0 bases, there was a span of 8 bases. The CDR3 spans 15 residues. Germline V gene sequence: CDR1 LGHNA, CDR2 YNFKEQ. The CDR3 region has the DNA TGTGCCAGCAGCCAAGATAGGCTAATGAACACTGAAGCTTTCTTT. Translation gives CASSQDRLMNTEAFF.

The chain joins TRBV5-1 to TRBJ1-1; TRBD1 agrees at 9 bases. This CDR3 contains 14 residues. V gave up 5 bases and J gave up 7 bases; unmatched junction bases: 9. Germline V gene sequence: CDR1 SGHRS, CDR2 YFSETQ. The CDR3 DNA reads TGCGCCAGCAGGTCACTTACAGGGGGCATTGAAGCTTTCTTT. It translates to CASRSLTGGIEAFF. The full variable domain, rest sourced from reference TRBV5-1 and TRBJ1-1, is KAGVTQTPRYLIKTRGQQVTLSCSPISGHRSVSWYQQTPGQGLQFLFEYFSETQRNKGNFPGRFSGRQFSNSRSEMNVSTLELGDSALYLCASRSLTGGIEAFFGQGTRLTVV.

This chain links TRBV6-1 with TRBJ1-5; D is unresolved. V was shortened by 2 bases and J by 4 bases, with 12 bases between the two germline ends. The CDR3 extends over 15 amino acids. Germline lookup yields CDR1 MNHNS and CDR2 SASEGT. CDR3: CASSELAADNQPQHF. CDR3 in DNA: TGTGCCAGCAGTGAATTGGCAGCTGATAATCAGCCCCAGCATTTT.

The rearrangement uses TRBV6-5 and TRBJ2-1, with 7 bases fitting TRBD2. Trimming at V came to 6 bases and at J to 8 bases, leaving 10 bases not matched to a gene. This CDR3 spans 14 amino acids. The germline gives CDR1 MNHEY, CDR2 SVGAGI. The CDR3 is CASSPTSWIDEQFF. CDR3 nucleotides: TGTGCCAGCAGCCCGACTAGCTGGATTGATGAGCAGTTCTTC.

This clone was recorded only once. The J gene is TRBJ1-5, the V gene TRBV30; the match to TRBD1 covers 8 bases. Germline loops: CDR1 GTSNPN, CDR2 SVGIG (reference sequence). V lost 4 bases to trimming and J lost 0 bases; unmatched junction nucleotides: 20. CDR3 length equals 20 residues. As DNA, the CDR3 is TGTGCCTGGACCAGAAGAGGACAGGGCCTCCTCCCTTATAGCAATCAGCCCCAGCATTTT. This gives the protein CAWTRRGQGLLPYSNQPQHF. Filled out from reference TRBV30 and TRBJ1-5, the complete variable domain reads SQTIHQWPATLVQPVGSPLSLECTVEGTSNPNLYWYRQAAGRGLQLLFYSVGIGQISSEVPQNLSASRPQDRQFILSSKKLLLSDSGFYLCAWTRRGQGLLPYSNQPQHFGDGTRLSIL.

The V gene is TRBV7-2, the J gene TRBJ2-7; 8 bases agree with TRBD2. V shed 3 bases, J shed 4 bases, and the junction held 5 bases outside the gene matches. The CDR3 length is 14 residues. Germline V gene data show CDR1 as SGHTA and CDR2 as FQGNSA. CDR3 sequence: CASSFSGSRYEQYF. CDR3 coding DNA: TGTGCCAGCAGCTTCAGCGGGAGTCGGTACGAGCAGTACTTC.

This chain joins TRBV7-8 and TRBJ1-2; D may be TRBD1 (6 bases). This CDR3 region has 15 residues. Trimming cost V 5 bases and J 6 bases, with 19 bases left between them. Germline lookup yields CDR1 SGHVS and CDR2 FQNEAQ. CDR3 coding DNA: TGTGCCAGCAGCGTACGATTCACAGGGTCCCATGGCTACACCTTC. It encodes CASSVRFTGSHGYTF.

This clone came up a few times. CDR3 amino acids: CASSNPDRNYGYTF. DNA for the CDR3: TGTGCCAGCAGTAACCCAGACAGGAACTATGGCTACACCTTC. The rearrangement links TRBV6-1 to TRBJ1-2, with a tentative D call TRBD1 (6 bases). Deletions cut 5 bases from V and 2 bases from J, with 12 bases between. From germline, CDR1 is MNHNS and CDR2 SASEGT. The CDR3 extends over 14 amino acids.

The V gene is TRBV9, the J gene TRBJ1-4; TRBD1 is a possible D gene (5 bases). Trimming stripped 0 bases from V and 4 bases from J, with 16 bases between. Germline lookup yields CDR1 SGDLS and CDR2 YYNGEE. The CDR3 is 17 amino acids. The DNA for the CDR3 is TGTGCCAGCAGCGTAGAGGGGTCAGCGCTAAGTAATGAAAAACTGTTTTTT. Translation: CASSVEGSALSNEKLFF. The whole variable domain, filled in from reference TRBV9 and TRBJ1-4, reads DSGVTQTPKHLITATGQRVTLRCSPRSGDLSVYWYQQSLDQGLQFLIQYYNGEERAKGNILERFSAQQFPDLHSELNLSSLELGDSALYFCASSVEGSALSNEKLFFGSGTQLSVL.

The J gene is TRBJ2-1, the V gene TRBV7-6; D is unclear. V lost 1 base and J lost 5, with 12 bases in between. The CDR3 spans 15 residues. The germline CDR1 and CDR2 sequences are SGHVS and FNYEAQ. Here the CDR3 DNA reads TGTGCCAGCAGCTTAGGCTGGCAAGCGCACAATGAGCAGTTCTTC. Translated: CASSLGWQAHNEQFF. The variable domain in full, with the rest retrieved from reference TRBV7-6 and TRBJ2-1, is GAGVSQSPRYKVTKRGQDVALRCDPISGHVSLYWYRQALGQGPEFLTYFNYEAQQDKSGLPNDRFSAERPEGSISTLTIQRTEQRDSAMYRCASSLGWQAHNEQFFGPGTRLTVL.

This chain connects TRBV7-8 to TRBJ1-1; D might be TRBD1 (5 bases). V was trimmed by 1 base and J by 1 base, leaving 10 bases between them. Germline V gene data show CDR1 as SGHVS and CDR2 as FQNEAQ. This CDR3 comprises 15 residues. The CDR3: CASSLGGKGNTEAFF. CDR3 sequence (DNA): TGTGCCAGCAGCTTAGGGGGGAAGGGGAACACTGAAGCTTTCTTT.

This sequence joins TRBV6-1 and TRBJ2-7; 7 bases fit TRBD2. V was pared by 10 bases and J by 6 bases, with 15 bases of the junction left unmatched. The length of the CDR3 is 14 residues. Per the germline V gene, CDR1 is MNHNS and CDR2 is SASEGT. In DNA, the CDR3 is TGTGCCACCTCCCTAGGGCGGGAGTCTGGCGAGCAGTACTTC. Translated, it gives CATSLGRESGEQYF.

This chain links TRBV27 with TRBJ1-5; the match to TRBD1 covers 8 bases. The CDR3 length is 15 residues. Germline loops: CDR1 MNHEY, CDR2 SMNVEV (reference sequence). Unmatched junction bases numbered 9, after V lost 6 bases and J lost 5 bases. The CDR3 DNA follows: TGTGCCAGCAGCCTTACAGGGGGTATATATCAGCCCCAGCATTTT. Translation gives CASSLTGGIYQPQHF.

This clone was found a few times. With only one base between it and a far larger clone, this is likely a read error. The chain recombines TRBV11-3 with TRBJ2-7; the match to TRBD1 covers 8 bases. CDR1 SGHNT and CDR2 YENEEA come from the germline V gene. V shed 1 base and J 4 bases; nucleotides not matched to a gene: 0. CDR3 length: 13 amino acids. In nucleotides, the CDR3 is TGTGCCAGCAGCTTAGGGACAGGGTACGAGCAGTACTTC. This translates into CASSLGTGYEQYF. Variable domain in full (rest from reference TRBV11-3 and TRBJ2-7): EAGVVQSPRYKIIEKKQPVAFWCNPISGHNTLYWYLQNLGQGPELLIRYENEEAVDDSQLPKDRFSAERLKGVDSTLKIQPAELGDSAVYLCASSLGTGYEQYFGPGTRLTVT.

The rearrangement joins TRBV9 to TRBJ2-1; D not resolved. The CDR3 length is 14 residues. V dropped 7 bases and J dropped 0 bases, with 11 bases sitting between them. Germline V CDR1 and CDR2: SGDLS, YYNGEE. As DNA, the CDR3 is TGTGCCAGCTCCCCGCGGAACTCCTACAATGAGCAGTTCTTC. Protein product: CASSPRNSYNEQFF.